The 15 T cell receptor beta chains listed next were all sequenced from one sample in a study of T cell responses to AZD1222 COVID-19 vaccine. Only in-frame clones appear in the TCRdb table, and some are missing; sequencing was by immunoSEQ multiplex PCR. There are 66,000 or so clones in the sample; 87% occur only once, and 15% to 20% lies in the top ten. Sequences were derived from peripheral blood, sampled on day 0 of AZD1222 vaccination. The receptor set was obtained from an adult in good health.

The V call is TRBV27, the J call TRBJ2-6; D is possibly TRBD1 (6 bases). Trimming took 5 bases from V and 1 from J, leaving 15 bases between them. The V gene's germline CDR1 is MNHEY and CDR2 SMNVEV (reference sequence). This CDR3 has 17 residues. CDR3 amino acids: CASSPSRGSSGANVLTF. CDR3 sequence (DNA): TGTGCCAGCAGTCCATCCAGGGGTTCGTCTGGGGCCAACGTCCTGACTTTC.

The genes are TRBV2 and TRBJ2-5; 9 bases map to TRBD1. The junction had 3 bases not matched to a gene; V was cut back by 8 bases and J by 2 bases. Germline V gives CDR1 SNHLY, CDR2 FYNNEI. CDR3 length: 13 amino acids. CDR3 nucleotides: TGTGCCAGCGCCGGGACAGGGCAAGAGACCCAGTACTTC. The encoded protein is CASAGTGQETQYF.

The chain links TRBV5-1 to TRBJ2-7; 8 nucleotides agree with TRBD1. The CDR3 runs 16 residues. Germline V CDR1 and CDR2: SGHRS, YFSETQ. The V segment lost 0 bases and the J segment 6 bases; nucleotides outside the gene matches: 11. This chain's CDR3 is CASSLASGTGVPEQYF. CDR3 sequence (DNA): TGCGCCAGCAGCTTGGCCTCAGGGACAGGAGTCCCCGAGCAGTACTTC.

This rearrangement joins TRBV15 to TRBJ1-5, with unresolved D. The length of the CDR3 is 15 residues. Trimming removed 1 base from V and 3 bases from J, with 10 bases in between. CDR1 LNHNV and CDR2 YYDKDF come from the germline V gene (reference sequence). The DNA of the CDR3 is TGTGCCACCAGCAGAGGAGACACGGTCAATCAGCCCCAGCATTTT. Its translation: CATSRGDTVNQPQHF.

The V gene is TRBV28, the J gene TRBJ1-2; no firm D call. Between the trimmed V and J ends, which lost 5 bases and 4 bases, there was a span of 20 bases. The CDR3 length is 16 residues. The germline CDR1 and CDR2 sequences are MDHEN and SYDVKM. CDR3 loop: CASSIPQRAYSYGYTF. The CDR3 coding sequence is TGTGCCAGCAGTATCCCCCAGAGGGCTTACTCCTATGGCTACACCTTC.

The chain joins TRBV7-9 to TRBJ1-3; 7 positions agree with TRBD1. V lost 5 bases to trimming and J lost 0 bases; unmatched junction nucleotides: 16. The CDR3 is made up of 19 amino acids. Germline CDR1 SEHNR, CDR2 FQNEAQ (reference sequence). In nucleotides, the CDR3 is TGTGCCAGCAGCCGAGGGACAGACTTCACGCTTAACTCTGGAAACACCATATATTTT. Translating gives CASSRGTDFTLNSGNTIYF.

The chain recombines TRBV10-3 with TRBJ1-2; no firm D call. The CDR3 spans 13 residues. The ends were cut back, 8 bases at V and 7 bases at J, with 17 bases in the middle. The germline gives CDR1 ENHRY, CDR2 SYGVKD. The CDR3 here is CAIVGELSAGYTF. CDR3 sequence (DNA): TGTGCCATCGTAGGTGAATTGTCTGCTGGCTACACCTTC.

J is TRBJ1-2 and V is TRBV6-6; D ambiguous. Trimming removed 0 bases at V and 6 bases at J, with 8 bases between. Germline values: CDR1 MNHNY, CDR2 SVGAGI (reference sequence). CDR3 size: 13 residues. CDR3 nucleotides: TGTGCCAGCAGTTACTCGTCCAGGAATGGCTACACCTTC. Its protein product is CASSYSSRNGYTF.

The chain couples TRBV27 to TRBJ2-4; D is ambiguous. This CDR3 is built from 15 residues. V lost 2 bases and J lost 2, with 10 bases in between. Germline V CDR1 and CDR2: MNHEY, SMNVEV (reference sequence). The CDR3 loop reads CASSLVGYSKNIQYF. In DNA form, the CDR3 reads TGTGCCAGCAGTTTAGTAGGGTATTCCAAAAACATTCAGTACTTC.

The chain employs TRBV11-2 and TRBJ2-5; 12 bases align to TRBD2. J lost 1 base, V lost 3 bases, and 3 bases had no gene match. This CDR3 is 16 amino acids long. Germline V gene sequence: CDR1 SGHAT, CDR2 FQNNGV. In DNA, the CDR3 is TGTGCCAGCAGCTTTGGACTAGCGGGACCCCAAGAGACCCAGTACTTC. This gives the protein CASSFGLAGPQETQYF.

The rearrangement links TRBV3-1 (or the pseudogene TRBV3-2) to TRBJ2-3, with 10 bases that match TRBD2. Germline CDR1 is LGHDT and CDR2 is YNNKEL (reference sequence). V trimming: 4 bases; J trimming: 0 bases; junction bases outside the gene matches: 4. There are 16 residues in the CDR3. CDR3 sequence: CASSRAGGPSTDTQYF. The CDR3 bases are TGTGCCAGCAGCCGAGCGGGGGGGCCGAGCACAGATACGCAGTATTTT.

The V and J genes are TRBV30 and TRBJ2-1; unclear D gene. Trimming removed 0 bases at V and 7 bases at J, with 10 bases between. CDR3 length: 13 residues. The germline V gene has CDR1 GTSNPN and CDR2 SVGIG (reference sequence). CDR3 region: CAWSVNLVNEQFF. DNA of the CDR3: TGTGCCTGGAGTGTCAATCTCGTTAATGAGCAGTTCTTC.

This chain joins TRBV15 and TRBJ2-4, with 10 positions matching TRBD2. The CDR3 sequence is 13 residues long. Per germline, CDR1 LNHNV and CDR2 YYDKDF (reference sequence). The trim removed 8 bases at V and 9 bases at J, leaving 7 bases unmatched. CDR3 protein: CATGLAGVSIQYF. Written as DNA, the CDR3 is TGTGCCACCGGTCTAGCGGGAGTGAGCATTCAGTACTTC.

This chain joins TRBV5-6 and TRBJ2-5, with 7 bases lining up with TRBD1. The junction had 10 bases not matched to a gene; V was cut back by 3 bases and J by 5 bases. The length of the CDR3 is 15 residues. Germline V CDR1 and CDR2: SGHDT, YYEEEE. CDR3 nucleotides: TGTGCCAGCAGCTACCCGACAGGGAGTTGGGAGACCCAGTACTTC. It encodes CASSYPTGSWETQYF. Using reference TRBV5-6 and TRBJ2-5 for the parts outside the CDR3, the full variable domain is DAGVTQSPTHLIKTRGQQVTLRCSPKSGHDTVSWYQQALGQGPQFIFQYYEEEERQRGNFPDRFSGHQFPNYSSELNVNALLLGDSALYLCASSYPTGSWETQYFGPGTRLLVL.

This clone was detected only once. This chain connects TRBV19 to TRBJ2-5; a weak D match, TRBD1 (5 bases). CDR3 size: 13 residues. With 1 base removed from V and 5 bases from J, the gap between germline ends came to 8 bases. Germline CDR1 is LNHDA and CDR2 is SQIVND (reference sequence). The CDR3 nucleotides read TGTGCCAGTAGTATAGTGCCAGGGGAGACCCAGTACTTC. Protein product: CASSIVPGETQYF.